This is a list of T cell receptor beta chains from one sample in a study of cytomegalovirus exposure and HLA in healthy donors. Generated by immunoSEQ multiplex PCR, the TCRdb table keeps only in-frame clones and is missing some. The table records around 130,000 clones, 84% of them present only once. The sequencing input was PBMCs. The receptor set was obtained from a woman aged 18-29 years in good health and CMV-seropositive. CDR3s include the opening cysteine and the closing phenylalanine or tryptophan. The D gene is left open where the match is weak. Only part of the rows carry a size: once, few, many, or a class if the clone is expanded.

J gene | clone size | V gene | D gene | CDR3 protein | CDR3 DNA
TRBJ2-3 | NA | TRBV5-4 | TRBD2 | CASSAGEGSDTDTQYF | TGTGCCAGCAGTGCGGGGGAAGGATCCGACACAGATACGCAGTATTTT
TRBJ2-3 | NA | TRBV5-1 | TRBD1 | CASSLEGGSTDTQYF | TGCGCCAGCAGCTTGGAAGGGGGCAGCACAGATACGCAGTATTTT
TRBJ2-5 | NA | TRBV5-5 | TRBD2 | CASSLATGGADETQYF | TGTGCCAGCAGCTTGGCTACCGGGGGGGCCGACGAGACCCAGTACTTC
TRBJ1-1 | once | TRBV5-1 | TRBD1 | CASSLDRDGYTEAFF | TGCGCCAGCAGCCTCGACAGGGACGGCTACACTGAAGCTTTCTTT
TRBJ2-1 | NA | TRBV5-6 | NA | CASSPAGGGGEQFF | TGTGCCAGCAGCCCAGCAGGGGGCGGGGGTGAGCAGTTCTTC
TRBJ2-1 | NA | TRBV5-1 | TRBD2 | CASSHRTKTSGGTESSYNEQFF | TGCGCCAGCAGCCATCGCACTAAGACTAGCGGGGGGACTGAGAGCTCCTACAATGAGCAGTTCTTC
TRBJ2-3 | NA | TRBV7-9 | TRBD2 | CASREDSGGTDTQYF | TGTGCCAGCAGGGAAGATAGCGGGGGCACAGATACGCAGTATTTT
TRBJ2-7 | once | TRBV9 | TRBD1 | CASSVGPGQGADEQYF | TGTGCCAGCAGCGTAGGCCCGGGACAGGGGGCGGACGAGCAGTACTTC
TRBJ1-5 | NA | TRBV2 | NA | CASSELEDFNQPQHF | TGTGCCAGCAGTGAATTGGAGGACTTCAATCAGCCCCAGCATTTT
TRBJ1-2 | NA | TRBV6-4 | TRBD1 | CASSDSSGQSYGYTF | TGTGCCAGCAGTGACTCGTCGGGACAGTCCTATGGCTACACCTTC